This TCR beta chain derives from a study of shared clonotypes between healthy human individuals. Caucasian adults residing in Nashville, Tennessee made up all the donors. Trimming removed 3 bases at V and 2 bases at J, with 12 bases between. The CDR3 loop spans 15 amino acids. Per the germline V gene, CDR1 is WNHNN and CDR2 is SYGVQD (reference sequence). Sequenced by immunoSEQ multiplex PCR; TCRdb stores in-frame clones only, minus some. The profile shows 550,000 to 700,000 clones, around 78% of them singletons. The specimen was memory CD4+ T cells sorted from blood. The subset denotes: CD45RA-negative fraction. V gene TRBV10-1 combines with J gene TRBJ2-3; D is undetermined. The sequence was collected from a woman aged 25 to 39 in good health. DNA for the CDR3: TGCGCCAGCAGTGACGAAAAGGGCTTCACAGATACGCAGTATTTT. It is translated as CASSDEKGFTDTQYF.